This paragraph reports one T cell receptor beta chain. MiXCR, applied by TCRdb to the PCR reads, yields one record per CDR3 protein. The table shows 97,000 or so distinct CDR3 sequences, with under 60% occurring only once. This sample stems from a study of CDR3 diversity in severe acne. The CDR3 contains 17 residues. Germline V gene sequence: CDR1 SGHVS, CDR2 FNYEAQ. V dropped 0 bases and J dropped 8; count of bases not matched to a gene: 9. The sequenced sample was blood. The V and J genes are TRBV7-6 and TRBJ2-1; 11 nucleotides match TRBD2. This TCR derives from a male donor with acne. This CDR3 reads CASSLATSGERADEQFF. The CDR3 nucleotides read TGTGCCAGCAGCTTAGCGACTAGCGGGGAGCGGGCGGATGAGCAGTTCTTC.